This T cell receptor (beta chain) is from a study of cytomegalovirus exposure and HLA in healthy donors (dated by TCRdb to about 2017). Describing the broader study: An earlier analysis of some 550 of the donors reported about 250 Gb of sequence data and around 120 million unique TCR beta sequences from about 179 million T cells. An early release that covered 640 HLA-typed donors contained approximately 300 gigabases of sequencing data and tens of millions of unique TCR sequences. Of the 350 to 400 genotyped donors, 81% fell in the genetic ancestry cluster associated with self-reported Caucasian donors. The study was designed to test whether signatures of past pathogen exposure could be identified by cataloging public T cell receptors. Using immunosequencing, the study profiled T cell repertoires from roughly 650 subjects and related those repertoires to cytomegalovirus serostatus. Along with the approximately 700-subject first cohort, a separate validation cohort of over 90 different subjects was used. High-throughput TCR immunosequencing, statistical association of individual TCRs with disease status, and machine learning were combined to predict cytomegalovirus infection status. A later analysis re-analyzed previously published TCR beta repertoires from 550 to 700 donors and added high-resolution HLA genotyping to study TCR occurrence patterns. The later analysis used no new phenotypic data to find candidate immune exposures, relying instead on TCR beta sequences and their occurrence across donors. In an earlier analysis of roughly 540 of the donors, high-throughput TCR beta sequencing was used to judge whether each TCR beta V gene segment behaved as functional or pseudogenic. Donor age, sex, ethnicity and CMV serostatus were collected together with the repertoire data. In a later genetic analysis, genome-wide SNP genotypes for about 65% of the roughly 670 donors were used, and that subset was treated as a discovery cohort. All discovery cohort repertoires had been generated using a single sequencing platform. Both class I and class II loci were covered by HLA typing, at four-digit resolution. The number of typed donors differed by locus: roughly 629-630 for A, B, C, DRB1 and DQB1; 522 for DQA1; about 600 for DPA1; and some 450 for DPB1. Several DR-DQ haplotypes were treated as single units for association and clustering because of strong linkage in the cohort. Among 398 genotyped donors of the cohort, an average of approximately 220,000 unique TCR beta nucleotide sequences was sequenced per donor, of which about 18% were non-productive. Overall results and qualifications from the work: Because counts were too low, 15 to 20 rarely observed V segments, including chromosome 9 orphons, were excluded from the earlier analysis of around 590 of the donors. The study gave a list of 150 to 200 TCR beta chains associated with cytomegalovirus. The classifier was reported to diagnose cytomegalovirus status with high specificity and sensitivity in both the original and validation cohorts. In an earlier analysis of fewer than 700 of the donors, most TCR beta V segments appeared in productive rearrangements about 87% or about 30% of the time, broadly matching IMGT annotations. In a later analysis, HLA-associated TCR beta chains showed more clonal expansion and lower generation probabilities than non-associated chains that were equally common. A later analysis reported that several top co-occurrence clusters appeared linked to parvovirus B19, influenza, CMV and Epstein-Barr virus. Some IMGT-functional V segments, including TRBV6-2 and TRBV6-3, could not be told apart with the 87-base-pair reads, so those segments were excluded. A later genetic analysis reported fewer N-insertions in productive TCRs among donors in an Asian-associated ancestry cluster than the roughly 690-donor mean. Most TCR sequences were observed very rarely across donors, whereas some public TCRs were present in many individuals. Because HLA typing was missing for some donors at each locus, association tests included only the typed subset. Assigning TCR associations to individual alleles was difficult when HLA alleles, especially DR and DQ, strongly co-occurred. In vitro tests confirmed that a few of the cytomegalovirus-associated TCR beta chains recognize cytomegalovirus antigens. A cluster of highly shared sequence variants was judged likely to represent a technical artifact of the sequencing pipeline. An association between a missense DCLRE1C variant and V-gene and J-gene trimming of TCR beta chains was found in a later genetic analysis and replicated in an independent cohort. A later analysis associated about 17,000 TCR beta sequences with specific HLA alleles at a false discovery rate of 0.05. A further reported finding was that TCR beta sequences accurately predicted the HLA-A and HLA-B alleles for most subjects in the first cohort. Correlated functional status among segregating V segments might be attributable to linkage disequilibrium, but an unknown experimental factor could not be ruled out. In this cohort, only TCR beta chains were sequenced, and detectable features were limited by the absence of alpha or paired-chain data. In a later analysis, most CMV-associated TCR beta chains were found to appear HLA-restricted, with HLA associations seemingly driven largely by CMV exposure. In a later analysis, the rate of TCR association differed among HLA loci, with DRB1 alleles having the most associated TCRs and HLA-C alleles having the fewest. It was suggested by the authors that the approach could potentially be generalized to other disease states and immunological phenotypes. Roughly uniform sequencing depth across donors was assumed in presence/absence analyses, although this assumption may not hold. Immune exposure information for the cohort was limited to CMV serostatus.

In regard to this clone: Its recognized antigen is unknown. Base qualities are missing; no much larger clone stands one base away.

According to the germline V gene, CDR1 reads SNHLY and CDR2 reads FYNNEI. At the junction V is shortened by 4 bases and J by 1 base, with 13 bases in between. There are 16 amino acids in the CDR3, from cysteine to phenylalanine inclusive. Only the CDR3 region is kept as DNA, spanning 48 bases read in frame from base 1. The cohort consisted of 600 to 700 healthy bone marrow donors. All cohort members were sampled while nominally healthy, although unrecorded immune exposures were likely present. The donor was CMV seronegative and belonged to the group of 320 or so seronegative cohort members. Every donor gave a peripheral blood sample, and the peripheral blood mononuclear cells from that sample were used for TCR beta sequencing. The Qiagen DNeasy Blood Extraction Kit was used to extract genomic DNA from the blood cell samples. Receptor amplification or capture employed the immunoSEQ multiplex PCR assay. The multiplex PCR relied on a mix of 60 forward primers for TCR Vbeta segments and 13 reverse primers for TCR Jbeta segments. The CDR3 region of rearranged TCR beta genes was amplified from genomic DNA with a multiplex PCR assay. On the Illumina HiSeq System, the amplified TCR beta libraries were sequenced as 87-base-pair reads. Concerning the study's data processing: Across the 670 or so repertoires, a later analysis counted 80 million or so unique TCR beta chains, 8.5 million to 12 million of which were shared by at least two donors. To remove PCR and sequencing errors, raw reads were error-corrected and collapsed into unique sequences using a nearest-neighbor algorithm that merged closely related sequences. CDR3 sequences were aligned to IMGT reference sequences to assign V, D and J gene segments. For a sequence to be retained, a match of at least six nucleotides to both a V gene segment and a J gene segment was required. A rearrangement counted as productive if the CDR3 had no stop codons and remained in frame with V and J, and every other rearrangement counted as non-productive. Following IMGT convention, CDR3 was defined as the stretch from the second conserved V-encoded cysteine to the conserved J-encoded phenylalanine. In an earlier analysis of some 550 of the donors, sequences lacking an unambiguous match to a single V gene segment were excluded. In an earlier analysis of around 600 of the donors, V segments were called functional above 56.7% productive rearrangements and were called segregating when the between-donor standard deviation exceeded 5%. A statistical classification framework was built to diagnose cytomegalovirus status from the catalog of TCR beta chain sequences. In a later analysis, TCR nucleotide sequences were compared against IMGT/GENE-DB human TR gene sequences so that V and J genes could be assigned. In a later analysis, CDR3 sequences and most-parsimonious VDJ recombination scenarios were assigned using the TCRdist pipeline. In a later analysis, every TCR beta chain was defined by the combination of its CDR3 amino acid sequence and its V-gene family, and reads without a unique V-gene family were dropped. In a later analysis, fewer than 600 highly shared, low-generation-probability nucleotide sequences were removed to address suspected cross-contamination and a sequencing artifact. In a later analysis, a clonal expansion index for each public chain was calculated from normalized within-repertoire ranks of inferred template counts. In a later analysis, generation probabilities were computed using a VDJ recombination model fitted to out-of-frame rearrangements, and the results were checked against IGoR. In a later analysis, hypergeometric tests were used to score TCR-TCR, TCR-HLA and TCR-CMV co-occurrence, with a repertoire-size bias correction applied to TCR pairs. A later analysis estimated false discovery rates by permuting HLA or CMV assignments 20 times. In a later analysis, co-occurring TCRs were grouped with DBSCAN, and TCRdist sequence similarity was added when clustering was performed within HLA-allele-positive subsets. Repertoires with fewer than 30,000 or more than 120,000 public chains were left out of co-occurrence clustering, as were four to six repertoires with anomalous nucleotide sharing. The table was pulled from immuneACCESS by TCRdb, which kept in-frame rearrangements only. Such tables lose some clones; where checked, under half of the loss comes from unresolved V genes, and the rest has no known cause. That table gives V, J and clone size, and the DNA gave D and trimming. The sample table lists 140,000 or so clones, just under 70% of them with a count of one. The top ten clones comprise around 4.2% of the sample.

The sample taken for sequencing was PBMCs. The clonotype was recovered from a man in his sixties in good health and CMV-seronegative. The sequence links TRBV2 to TRBJ2-2; matching of 5 bases hints at TRBD2 as the D gene. The bases are TGTGCCAGCAGTGCCCTTGGACGGGAGAACACCGGGGAGCTGTTTTTT. It translates as CASSALGRENTGELFF. The CDR3 plus the reference TRBV2 and TRBJ2-2 genes for the other parts give the full variable domain: EPEVTQTPSHQVTQMGQEVILRCVPISNHLYFYWYRQILGQKVEFLVSFYNNEISEKSEIFDDQFSVERPDGSNFTLKIRSTKLEDSAMYFCASSALGRENTGELFFGEGSRLTVL.